This is a list of T cell receptor beta chains from one sample in a study of blood T cell repertoires in COVID-19. Clones were sequenced by immunoSEQ multiplex PCR, and TCRdb holds only the in-frame ones, with some missing. This table has fewer than 150,000 clones, roughly 86% appearing once. Material for sequencing was peripheral blood. These receptors were collected from a human donor in a cohort sampled during active COVID-19. The CDR3 runs from the conserved cysteine through the conserved F or W. The D gene is left open where the match is weak. Size values are once, few and many counts, or a class for expanded clones, and some rows have none.

cdr3_length: 18
d_call: TRBD1
clone_size: -
v_call: TRBV24-1
j_call: TRBJ1-5
cdr3_nt: TGTGCCACCAGTGATTGGCCGGGGGACAGAAATAGCAATCAGCCCCAGCATTTT
cdr3_aa: CATSDWPGDRNSNQPQHF

cdr3_length: 16
d_call: -
clone_size: once
v_call: TRBV4-1
j_call: TRBJ1-5
cdr3_nt: TGCGCCAGCAGCCAAGAGGCAGGGGCGAGGAATCAGCCCCAGCATTTT
cdr3_aa: CASSQEAGARNQPQHF

cdr3_length: 15
d_call: TRBD2
clone_size: -
v_call: TRBV11-2
j_call: TRBJ2-1
cdr3_nt: TGTGCCAGCAGCTTCTCTAGCGGGGGCTACAATGAGCAGTTCTTC
cdr3_aa: CASSFSSGGYNEQFF

cdr3_length: 13
d_call: -
clone_size: once
v_call: TRBV5-1
j_call: TRBJ1-2
cdr3_nt: TGCGCCAGCAGCACGGACATAAACTATGGCTACACCTTC
cdr3_aa: CASSTDINYGYTF

cdr3_length: 19
d_call: TRBD1
clone_size: -
v_call: TRBV5-4
j_call: TRBJ2-1
cdr3_nt: TGTGCCAGCAGCCAGTCTTTTTCTAGTCGGGACAGGTACTACAATGAGCAGTTCTTC
cdr3_aa: CASSQSFSSRDRYYNEQFF

cdr3_length: 15
d_call: TRBD2
clone_size: once
v_call: TRBV9
j_call: TRBJ2-3
cdr3_nt: TGTGCCAGCAGCGTAGCTAGCGGGGTCGGCGATACGCAGTATTTT
cdr3_aa: CASSVASGVGDTQYF

cdr3_length: 15
d_call: -
clone_size: -
v_call: TRBV19
j_call: TRBJ1-5
cdr3_nt: TGTGCCAGTAGTATAGCAGGATCGAGTCAGCAGCCCCAGCATTTT
cdr3_aa: CASSIAGSSQQPQHF

cdr3_length: 14
d_call: TRBD1
clone_size: -
v_call: TRBV7-3
j_call: TRBJ1-1
cdr3_nt: TGTGCCAGCAGTCCCGGGACAGGGAGCGCTGAAGCTTTCTTT
cdr3_aa: CASSPGTGSAEAFF

cdr3_length: 12
d_call: -
clone_size: -
v_call: TRBV5-8
j_call: TRBJ1-6
cdr3_nt: TGTGCCAGCAACGGGGGGAATTCACCCCTCCACTTT
cdr3_aa: CASNGGNSPLHF

cdr3_length: 16
d_call: -
clone_size: -
v_call: TRBV14
j_call: TRBJ1-3
cdr3_nt: TGTGCCAGCAGCCAAGGGGGGGTCTACTCTGGAAACACCATATATTTT
cdr3_aa: CASSQGGVYSGNTIYF

cdr3_length: 15
d_call: TRBD1
clone_size: once
v_call: TRBV10-2
j_call: TRBJ2-7
cdr3_nt: TGCGCCAGCAGTGTCGGGACAGGCTTCTCCTACGAGCAGTACTTC
cdr3_aa: CASSVGTGFSYEQYF

cdr3_length: 13
d_call: TRBD2
clone_size: -
v_call: TRBV7-2
j_call: TRBJ2-1
cdr3_nt: TGTGCCAGCAGCAAGACTAGCGGGGGGCCAGAGTTCTTC
cdr3_aa: CASSKTSGGPEFF

cdr3_length: 15
d_call: -
clone_size: few
v_call: TRBV7-8
j_call: TRBJ2-1
cdr3_nt: TGTGCCAGCAGCCCCGGGTGGGAGCCTGACAATGAGCAGTTCTTC
cdr3_aa: CASSPGWEPDNEQFF

cdr3_length: 12
d_call: -
clone_size: -
v_call: TRBV5-8
j_call: TRBJ2-7
cdr3_nt: TGTGCCAGCAGCCTCAGGGGATACGAGCAGTACTTC
cdr3_aa: CASSLRGYEQYF

cdr3_length: 14
d_call: TRBD2
clone_size: -
v_call: TRBV19
j_call: TRBJ2-1
cdr3_nt: TGTGCCAGTAGTACAAGCGGGGGCTCCAATGAGCAGTTCTTC
cdr3_aa: CASSTSGGSNEQFF

cdr3_length: 16
d_call: TRBD2
clone_size: -
v_call: TRBV9
j_call: TRBJ2-2
cdr3_nt: TGTGCCAGCAGCCTAACTAGCGGGGGAAACACCGGGGAGCTGTTTTTT
cdr3_aa: CASSLTSGGNTGELFF

cdr3_length: 14
d_call: -
clone_size: -
v_call: TRBV7-2
j_call: TRBJ1-1
cdr3_nt: TGTGCCAGCAGCTTGTGGGGGGAGAACACTGAAGCTTTCTTT
cdr3_aa: CASSLWGENTEAFF

cdr3_length: 16
d_call: TRBD2
clone_size: once
v_call: TRBV14
j_call: TRBJ2-1
cdr3_nt: TGTGCCAGCAGCCCCTTTCGGGGGGGCGTTTTTTATGAGCAGTTCTTC
cdr3_aa: CASSPFRGGVFYEQFF

cdr3_length: 15
d_call: TRBD1
clone_size: -
v_call: TRBV18
j_call: TRBJ2-3
cdr3_nt: TGTGCCAGCTCACCGAGGACAGGGGAATCAGATACGCAGTATTTT
cdr3_aa: CASSPRTGESDTQYF

cdr3_length: 13
d_call: -
clone_size: -
v_call: TRBV4-1
j_call: TRBJ1-2
cdr3_nt: TGCGCCAGCAGGGGAGAATCTAACTATGGCTACACCTTC
cdr3_aa: CASRGESNYGYTF

cdr3_length: 13
d_call: -
clone_size: few
v_call: TRBV5-4
j_call: TRBJ2-2
cdr3_nt: TGTGCCAGCAGCTCCACCCGGGACGGGGAGCTGTTTTTT
cdr3_aa: CASSSTRDGELFF

cdr3_length: 16
d_call: -
clone_size: -
v_call: TRBV5-4
j_call: TRBJ1-3
cdr3_nt: TGTGCCAGCAGCTTGCAACAGGGTGGGTCTGGAAACACCATATATTTT
cdr3_aa: CASSLQQGGSGNTIYF

cdr3_length: 16
d_call: TRBD2
clone_size: -
v_call: TRBV6-5
j_call: TRBJ2-1
cdr3_nt: TGTGCCAGCAGTTCCCCAGCGGGGGGCCCCTCCAATGAGCAGTTCTTC
cdr3_aa: CASSSPAGGPSNEQFF

cdr3_length: 17
d_call: -
clone_size: -
v_call: TRBV7-2
j_call: TRBJ2-7
cdr3_nt: TGTGCCAGCAGCTTAGTAGGGGAAGTTTGGCGGCCTCGGGAGCAGTACTTC
cdr3_aa: CASSLVGEVWRPREQYF

cdr3_length: 14
d_call: TRBD2
clone_size: -
v_call: TRBV15
j_call: TRBJ2-7
cdr3_nt: TGTGCCACCAGCACTAGGACTAGCGGGGCCGAGCAGTACTTC
cdr3_aa: CATSTRTSGAEQYF